The source of this T cell receptor (beta chain) is a study of blood T cells in healthy people across ages. The V and J ends lost 6 bases and 3 bases respectively, with 8 bases between them. This CDR3 spans 11 amino acids. The germline CDR1 and CDR2 sequences are SQVTM and ANQGSEA. Next came a second PCR, run for roughly 6 to 11 cycles, which used a sample-barcoded 5' primer along with a J-beta primer mix. Every sample produced at least 3 million CDR3-containing paired-end reads. Using its own MiXCR run on the 5' RACE reads, TCRdb lists one record per CDR3 protein. The table records 750,000 to 850,000 distinct CDR3 sequences, 25% of them present only once. Individuals who donated were healthy Caucasians from Russia aged about 6 to 100. The sample was also reused in another study, on T cells of mothers and their children. From that paper: Unrelated mother-child pairs always had slightly, but never significantly, lower normalized overlap than related pairs.

The sample was blood. This TCR came from a boy aged 5-17 years in good health. The chain joins TRBV29-1 to TRBJ1-1; no clear D gene. CDR3 in amino acids: CSVEEDTEAFF. The CDR3 DNA follows: TGCAGCGTGGAGGAGGACACTGAAGCTTTCTTT.